This TCR beta chain originates from a study of shared clonotypes between healthy human individuals. Study results and caveats: It was the few donors that limited the genetic and exposure-history diversity represented. At large depth, rarefaction still showed sorted-subset sequencing to be incomplete.

For this clone: What it binds is not known.

This CDR3 spans 18 amino acids. The germline gives CDR1 LGHNA, CDR2 YSLEER. With V trimmed by 1 base and J by 0 bases, 7 bases remained unmatched. An assay was performed, and its level was deep. TCRdb's table, derived via immunoSEQ multiplex PCR, lists solely in-frame clones and lacks some. The sample lists about 330,000 clones, around 87% occurring once. The clonotype originates from a man younger than 35 in good health. The sample consisted of memory CD8+ T cells sorted from blood. Subset defined: CD45RO+ cells pooled with CCR7-negative TemRA cells. The chain employs TRBV4-3 and TRBJ2-2, with 8 nucleotides matching TRBD1. In nucleotides, the CDR3 is TGCGCCAGCAGCCAAGGCCCGACAGGGGTTTCGAACACCGGGGAGCTGTTTTTT. Amino acid sequence: CASSQGPTGVSNTGELFF.